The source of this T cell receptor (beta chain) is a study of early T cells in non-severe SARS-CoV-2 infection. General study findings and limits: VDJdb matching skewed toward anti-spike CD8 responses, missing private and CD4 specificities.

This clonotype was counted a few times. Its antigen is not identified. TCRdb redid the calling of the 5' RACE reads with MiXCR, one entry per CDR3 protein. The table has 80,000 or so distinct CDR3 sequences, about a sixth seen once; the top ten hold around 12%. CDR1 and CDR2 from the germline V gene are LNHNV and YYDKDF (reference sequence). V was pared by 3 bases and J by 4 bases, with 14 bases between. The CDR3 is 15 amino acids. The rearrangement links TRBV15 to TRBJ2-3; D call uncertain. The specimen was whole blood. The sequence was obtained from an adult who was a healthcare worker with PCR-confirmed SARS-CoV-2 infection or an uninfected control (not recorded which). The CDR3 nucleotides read TGTGCCACCAGCAGTCCGGCATCCCCTTCAGATACGCAGTATTTT. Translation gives CATSSPASPSDTQYF.